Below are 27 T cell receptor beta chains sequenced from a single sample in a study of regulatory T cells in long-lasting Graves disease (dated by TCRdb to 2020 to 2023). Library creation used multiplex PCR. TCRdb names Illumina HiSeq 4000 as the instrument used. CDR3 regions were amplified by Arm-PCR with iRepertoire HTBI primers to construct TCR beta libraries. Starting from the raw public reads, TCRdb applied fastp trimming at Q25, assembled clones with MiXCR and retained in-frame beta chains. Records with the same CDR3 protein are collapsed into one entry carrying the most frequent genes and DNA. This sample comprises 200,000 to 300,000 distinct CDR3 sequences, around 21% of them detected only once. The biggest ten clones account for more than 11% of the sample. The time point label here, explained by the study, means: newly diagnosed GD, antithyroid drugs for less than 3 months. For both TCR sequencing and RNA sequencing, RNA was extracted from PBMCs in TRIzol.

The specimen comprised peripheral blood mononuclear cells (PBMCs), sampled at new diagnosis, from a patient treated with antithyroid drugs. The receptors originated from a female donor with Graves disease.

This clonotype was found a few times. The CDR3 DNA sequence: TGTGCCACCAGTGACCACAGCTACGAGCAGTACTTC. It specifies CATSDHSYEQYF. This chain uses TRBV24-1 with TRBJ2-7; the D is unclear. The CDR3 spans 12 residues. The V end lost 4 bases, the J end lost 3 bases, and 6 bases lay between the germline ends. Germline V gene sequence: CDR1 KGHDR, CDR2 SFDVKD.

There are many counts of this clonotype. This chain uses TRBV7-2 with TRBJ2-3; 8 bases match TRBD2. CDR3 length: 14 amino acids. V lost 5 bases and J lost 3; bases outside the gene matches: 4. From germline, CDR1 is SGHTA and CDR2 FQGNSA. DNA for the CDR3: TGTGCCAGCAGCAGTAGCGGGGAGACAGATACGCAGTATTTT. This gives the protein CASSSSGETDTQYF. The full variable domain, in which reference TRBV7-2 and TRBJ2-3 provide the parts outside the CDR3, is GAGVSQSPSNKVTEKGKDVELRCDPISGHTALYWYRQSLGQGLEFLIYFQGNSAPDKSGLPSDRFSAERTGGSVSTLTIQRTQQEDSAVYLCASSSSGETDTQYFGPGTRLTVL.

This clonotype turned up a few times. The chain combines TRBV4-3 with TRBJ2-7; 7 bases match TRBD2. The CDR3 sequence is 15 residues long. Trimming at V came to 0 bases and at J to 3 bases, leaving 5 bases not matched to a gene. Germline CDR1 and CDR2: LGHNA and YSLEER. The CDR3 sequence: CASSQDRGGSYEQYF. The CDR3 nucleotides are TGCGCCAGCAGCCAAGATAGGGGCGGGAGCTACGAGCAGTACTTC.

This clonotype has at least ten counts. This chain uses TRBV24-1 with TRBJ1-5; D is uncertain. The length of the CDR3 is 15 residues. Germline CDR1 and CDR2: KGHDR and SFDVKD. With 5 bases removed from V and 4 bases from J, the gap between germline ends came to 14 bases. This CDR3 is CATSAKGQFNQPQHF. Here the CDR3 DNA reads TGTGCCACCAGTGCCAAAGGGCAGTTTAATCAGCCCCAGCATTTT.

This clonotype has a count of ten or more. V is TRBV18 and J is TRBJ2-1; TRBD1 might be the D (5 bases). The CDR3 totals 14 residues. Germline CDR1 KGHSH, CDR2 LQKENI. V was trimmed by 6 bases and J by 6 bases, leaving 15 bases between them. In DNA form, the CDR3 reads TGTGCCAGCTCGGGGCAGGTCCTTTCCAATGAGCAGTTCTTC. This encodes CASSGQVLSNEQFF.

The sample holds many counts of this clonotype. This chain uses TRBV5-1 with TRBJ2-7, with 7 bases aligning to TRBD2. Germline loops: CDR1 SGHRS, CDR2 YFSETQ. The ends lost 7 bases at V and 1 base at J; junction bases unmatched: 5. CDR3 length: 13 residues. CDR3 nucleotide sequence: TGCGCCAGCTCACGGGGAGGGTCCTACGAGCAGTACTTC. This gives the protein CASSRGGSYEQYF. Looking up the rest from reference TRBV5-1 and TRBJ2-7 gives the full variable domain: KAGVTQTPRYLIKTRGQQVTLSCSPISGHRSVSWYQQTPGQGLQFLFEYFSETQRNKGNFPGRFSGRQFSNSRSEMNVSTLELGDSALYLCASSRGGSYEQYFGPGTRLTVT.

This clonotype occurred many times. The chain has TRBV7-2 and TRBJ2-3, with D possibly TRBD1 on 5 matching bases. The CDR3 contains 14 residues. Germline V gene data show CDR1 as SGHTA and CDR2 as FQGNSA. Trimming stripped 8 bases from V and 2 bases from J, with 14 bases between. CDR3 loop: CASPPDTSTDTQYF. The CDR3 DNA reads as TGTGCCAGCCCCCCGGACACCTCCACAGATACGCAGTATTTT.

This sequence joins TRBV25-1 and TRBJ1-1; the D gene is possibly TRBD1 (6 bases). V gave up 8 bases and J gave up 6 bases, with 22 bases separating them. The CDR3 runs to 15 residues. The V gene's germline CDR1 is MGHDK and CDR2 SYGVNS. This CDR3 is CASLGTRILGAEAFF. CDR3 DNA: TGTGCCAGCTTAGGGACAAGGATTCTGGGGGCTGAAGCTTTCTTT.

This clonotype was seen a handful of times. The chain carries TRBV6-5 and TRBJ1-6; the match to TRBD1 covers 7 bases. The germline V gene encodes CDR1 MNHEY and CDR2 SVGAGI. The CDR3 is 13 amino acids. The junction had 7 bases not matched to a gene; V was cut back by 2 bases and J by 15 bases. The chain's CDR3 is CASSYQGQLDLHF. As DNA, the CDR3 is TGTGCCAGCAGTTACCAGGGACAGCTTGACCTCCACTTT.

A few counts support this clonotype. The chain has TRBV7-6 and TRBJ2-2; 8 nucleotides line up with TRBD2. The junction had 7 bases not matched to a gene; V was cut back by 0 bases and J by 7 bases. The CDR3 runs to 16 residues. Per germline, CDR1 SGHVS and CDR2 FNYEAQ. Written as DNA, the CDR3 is TGTGCCAGCAGCTTAGCGGGGACTAGGGGTGACGGGGAGCTGTTTTTT. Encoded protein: CASSLAGTRGDGELFF.

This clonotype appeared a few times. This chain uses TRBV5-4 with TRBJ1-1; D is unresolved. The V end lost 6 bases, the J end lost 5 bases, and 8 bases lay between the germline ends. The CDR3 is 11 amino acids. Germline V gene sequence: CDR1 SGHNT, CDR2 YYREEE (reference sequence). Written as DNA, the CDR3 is TGTGCCAGCACTACGGAGACTGAAGCTTTCTTT. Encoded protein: CASTTETEAFF.

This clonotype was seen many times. The CDR3 reads CASTTWGQGRTEAFF. CDR3 sequence (DNA): TGTGCCAGCACCACCTGGGGACAGGGACGGACTGAAGCTTTCTTT. The chain employs TRBV6-1 and TRBJ1-1; 9 bases align to TRBD1. Germline assignment: CDR1 MNHNS and CDR2 SASEGT. The J segment lost 5 bases and the V segment lost 7 bases, leaving 11 bases of the junction unmatched. The CDR3 has 15 residues.

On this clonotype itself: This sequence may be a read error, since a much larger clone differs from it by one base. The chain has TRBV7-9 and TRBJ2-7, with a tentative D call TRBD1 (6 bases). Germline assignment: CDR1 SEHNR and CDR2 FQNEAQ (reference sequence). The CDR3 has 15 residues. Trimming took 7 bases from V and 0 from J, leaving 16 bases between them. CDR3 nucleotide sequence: TGTGCCAGCAACCGGGGACAAATGAACTCCTACGAGCAGTACTTC. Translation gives CASNRGQMNSYEQYF.

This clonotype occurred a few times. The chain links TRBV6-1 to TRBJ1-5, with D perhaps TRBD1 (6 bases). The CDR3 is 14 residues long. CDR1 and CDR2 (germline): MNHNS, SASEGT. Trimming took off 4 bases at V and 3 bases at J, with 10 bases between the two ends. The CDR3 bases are TGTGCCAGCAGTGGATGGACAGACAATCAGCCCCAGCATTTT. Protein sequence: CASSGWTDNQPQHF.

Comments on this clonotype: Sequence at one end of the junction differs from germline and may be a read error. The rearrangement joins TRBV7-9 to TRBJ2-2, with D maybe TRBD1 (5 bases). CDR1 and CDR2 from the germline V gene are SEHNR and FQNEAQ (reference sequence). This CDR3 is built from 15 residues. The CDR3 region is CVSSLAMTEDGELFF. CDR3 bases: TGTGTCAGCAGCTTAGCTATGACAGAGGACGGGGAGCTGTTTTTT.

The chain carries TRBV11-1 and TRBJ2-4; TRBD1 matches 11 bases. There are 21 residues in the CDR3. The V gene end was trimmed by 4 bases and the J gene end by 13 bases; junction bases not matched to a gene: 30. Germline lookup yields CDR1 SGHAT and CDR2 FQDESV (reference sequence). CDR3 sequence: CASSSPRGTGGRLVNLNEQYF. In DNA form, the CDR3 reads TGTGCCAGCAGCTCACCTAGAGGGACAGGGGGTCGTCTTGTTAATCTCAATGAGCAGTACTTC.

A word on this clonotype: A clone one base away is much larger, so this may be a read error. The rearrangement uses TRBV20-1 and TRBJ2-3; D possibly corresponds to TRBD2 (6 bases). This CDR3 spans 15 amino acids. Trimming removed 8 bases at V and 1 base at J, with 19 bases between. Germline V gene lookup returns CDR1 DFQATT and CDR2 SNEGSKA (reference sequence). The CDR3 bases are TGCAGTCGATTAGATAGGGAGGTCGGCACAGATACGCAGTATTTT. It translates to CSRLDREVGTDTQYF.

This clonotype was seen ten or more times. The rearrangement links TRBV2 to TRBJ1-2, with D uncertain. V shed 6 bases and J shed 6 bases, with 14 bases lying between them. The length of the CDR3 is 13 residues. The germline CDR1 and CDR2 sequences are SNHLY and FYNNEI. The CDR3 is CASSVTARDGYTF. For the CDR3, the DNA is TGTGCCAGCAGCGTGACGGCACGGGATGGCTACACCTTC.

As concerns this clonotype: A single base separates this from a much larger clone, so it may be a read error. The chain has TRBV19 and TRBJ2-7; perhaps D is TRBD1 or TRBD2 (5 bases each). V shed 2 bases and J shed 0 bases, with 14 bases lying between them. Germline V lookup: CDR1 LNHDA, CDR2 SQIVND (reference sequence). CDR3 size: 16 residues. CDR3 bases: TGTGCCAGTAGTATAAGCGACGGGACCTTCTCCTACGAGCAGTACTTC. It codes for CASSISDGTFSYEQYF.

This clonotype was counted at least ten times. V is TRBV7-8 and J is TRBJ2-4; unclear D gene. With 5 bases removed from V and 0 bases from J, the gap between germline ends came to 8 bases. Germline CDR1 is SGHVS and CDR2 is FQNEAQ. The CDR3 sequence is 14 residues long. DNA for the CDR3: TGTGCCAGCAGCCCCCAGTTAGCCAAAAACATTCAGTACTTC. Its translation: CASSPQLAKNIQYF. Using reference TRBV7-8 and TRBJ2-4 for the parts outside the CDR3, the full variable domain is GAGVSQSPRYKVAKRGQDVALRCDPISGHVSLFWYQQALGQGPEFLTYFQNEAQLDKSGLPSDRFFAERPEGSVSTLKIQRTQQEDSAVYLCASSPQLAKNIQYFGAGTRLSVL.

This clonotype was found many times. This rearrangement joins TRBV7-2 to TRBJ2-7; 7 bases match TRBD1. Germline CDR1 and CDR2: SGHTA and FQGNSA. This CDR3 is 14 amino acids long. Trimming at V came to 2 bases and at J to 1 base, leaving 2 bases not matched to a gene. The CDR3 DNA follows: TGTGCCAGCAGCTTATCAGGGGGTTCCTACGAGCAGTACTTC. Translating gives CASSLSGGSYEQYF.

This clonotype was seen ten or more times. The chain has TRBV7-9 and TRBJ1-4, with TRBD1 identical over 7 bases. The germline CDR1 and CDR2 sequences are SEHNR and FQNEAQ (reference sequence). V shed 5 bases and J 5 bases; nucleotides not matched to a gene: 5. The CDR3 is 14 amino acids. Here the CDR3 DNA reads TGTGCCAGCAGCGCCGGGACAGCAAATGAAAAACTGTTTTTT. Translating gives CASSAGTANEKLFF.

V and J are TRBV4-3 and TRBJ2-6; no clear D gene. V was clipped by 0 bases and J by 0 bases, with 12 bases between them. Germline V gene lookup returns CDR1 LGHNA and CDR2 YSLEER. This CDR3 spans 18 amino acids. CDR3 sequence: CASSQEYPSRSGANVLTF. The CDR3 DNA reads TGCGCCAGCAGCCAAGAATATCCCTCTCGCTCTGGGGCCAACGTCCTGACTTTC.

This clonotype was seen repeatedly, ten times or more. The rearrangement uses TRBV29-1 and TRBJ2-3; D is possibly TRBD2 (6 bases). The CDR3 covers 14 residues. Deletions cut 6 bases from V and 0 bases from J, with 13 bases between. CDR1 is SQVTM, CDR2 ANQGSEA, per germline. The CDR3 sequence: CSVAPGGSTDTQYF. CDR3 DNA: TGCAGCGTCGCCCCTGGGGGGAGCACAGATACGCAGTATTTT.

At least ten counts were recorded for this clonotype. In nucleotides, the CDR3 is TGCGCCAGCAGCTCGACGCGGGGAGGCACAGATACGCAGTATTTT. Its translation: CASSSTRGGTDTQYF. J is TRBJ2-3 and V is TRBV5-1, with D possibly matching TRBD2 (6 bases). The CDR3 is made up of 15 amino acids. Deletions cut 3 bases from V and 1 base from J, with 12 bases between. In germline, CDR1 is SGHRS, CDR2 YFSETQ.

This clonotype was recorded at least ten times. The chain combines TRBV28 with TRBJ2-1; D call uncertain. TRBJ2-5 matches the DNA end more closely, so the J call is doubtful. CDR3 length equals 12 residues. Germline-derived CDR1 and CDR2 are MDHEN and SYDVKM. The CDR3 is CASSLFEETQYF. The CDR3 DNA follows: TGTGCCAGCAGCCTTTTCGAGGAGACCCAGTACTTC.

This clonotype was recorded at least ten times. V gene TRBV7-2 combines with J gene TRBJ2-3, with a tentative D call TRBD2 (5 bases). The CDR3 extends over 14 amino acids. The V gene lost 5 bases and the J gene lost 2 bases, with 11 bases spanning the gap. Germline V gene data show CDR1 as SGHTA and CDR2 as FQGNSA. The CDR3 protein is CASSPEVATDTQYF. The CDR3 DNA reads TGTGCCAGCAGCCCGGAGGTGGCCACAGATACGCAGTATTTT.